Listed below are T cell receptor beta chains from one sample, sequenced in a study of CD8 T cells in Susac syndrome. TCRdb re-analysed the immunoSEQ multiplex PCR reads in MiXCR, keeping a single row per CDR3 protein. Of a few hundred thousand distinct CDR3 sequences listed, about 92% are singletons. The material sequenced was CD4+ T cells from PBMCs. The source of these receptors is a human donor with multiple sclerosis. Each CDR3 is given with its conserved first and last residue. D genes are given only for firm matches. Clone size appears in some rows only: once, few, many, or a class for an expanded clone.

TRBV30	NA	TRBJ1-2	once	TGTGCCTGGACCTTTGGGGCGTTAATCGACTATGGCTACACCTTC	CAWTFGALIDYGYTF
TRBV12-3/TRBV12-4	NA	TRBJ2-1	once	TGTGCCAGCACCCCGGGCGAGTGGAATGAGCAGTTCTTC	CASTPGEWNEQFF
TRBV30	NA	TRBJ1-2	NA	TGTGCCTCACCCGACAGCTTCGGCTACACCTTC	CASPDSFGYTF
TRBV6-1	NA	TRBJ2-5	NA	TGTGCCAGCAGTGCCTTCGGACACCAAGAGACCCAGTACTTC	CASSAFGHQETQYF
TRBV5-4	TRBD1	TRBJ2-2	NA	TGTGCCAGCAGCGCGCTACAGGGGTCCACCGGGGAGCTGTTTTTT	CASSALQGSTGELFF
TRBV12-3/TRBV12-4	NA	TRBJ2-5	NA	TGTGCCAGCAGCGTAGCCGGTTCGGGTGGGGAGACCCAGTACTTC	CASSVAGSGGETQYF
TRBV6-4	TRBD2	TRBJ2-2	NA	TGTGCCAGCAGTGACTTCGTTTACTCACAGACTAGCCGGGTAGACACCGGGGAGCTGTTTTTT	CASSDFVYSQTSRVDTGELFF
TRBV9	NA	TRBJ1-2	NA	TGTGCCAGCAGCCCGGGGCGGGCCACCGGGGGCTACACCTTC	CASSPGRATGGYTF
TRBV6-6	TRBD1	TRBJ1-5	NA	TGTGCCAGCAGTTACCGAACCGGGACAGGGGATCAGCCCCAGCATTTT	CASSYRTGTGDQPQHF
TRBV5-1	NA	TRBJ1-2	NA	TGCGCCAGCAGCTTAATATCGGGGCGGCAGTCGGGTGGCTACACCTTC	CASSLISGRQSGGYTF
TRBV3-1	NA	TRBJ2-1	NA	TGTGCCAGCAGCCTCTCGCATGTGCAGTTCTTC	CASSLSHVQFF
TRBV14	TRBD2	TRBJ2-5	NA	TGTGCCAGCAGCCAAGCTAAATTTCGGACTAGCGTGGTATACTTC	CASSQAKFRTSVVYF
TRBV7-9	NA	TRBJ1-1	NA	TGTGCCAGCAGCGTTGACACTGAAGCTTTCTTT	CASSVDTEAFF
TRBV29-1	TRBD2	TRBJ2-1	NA	TGCAGCGTTGCCCCCAGCGGGAGGAAAGATGAGCAGTTCTTC	CSVAPSGRKDEQFF
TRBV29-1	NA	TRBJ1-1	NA	TGCAGCGTCCACAGGGACGGGGTGAACACTGAAGCTTTCTTT	CSVHRDGVNTEAFF
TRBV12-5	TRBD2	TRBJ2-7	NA	TGTGCTAGTGGCCCGGGGGGGGGTGGACCTCTGGAGCAGTACTTC	CASGPGGGGPLEQYF
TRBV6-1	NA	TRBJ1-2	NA	TGTGCCAGCAGTGAAATTATGGGGACAAACTATGGCTACACCTTC	CASSEIMGTNYGYTF
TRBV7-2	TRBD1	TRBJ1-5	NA	TGTGCCAGCAGCTTACAGGGGGCATGGAATCAGCCCCAGCATTTT	CASSLQGAWNQPQHF
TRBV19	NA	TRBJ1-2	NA	TGTGCCAGTAGTCGAACAGGGAGCCCTAACTATGGCTACACCTTC	CASSRTGSPNYGYTF
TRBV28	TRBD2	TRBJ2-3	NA	TGTGCCAGCAGTCTTCCCGCCTTAGCGGGGGGAAGCACAGATACGCAGTATTTT	CASSLPALAGGSTDTQYF
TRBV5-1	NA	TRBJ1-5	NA	TGCGCCAGCAGCTTGGACCTCCTCAGGGGCAATCAGCCCCAGCATTTT	CASSLDLLRGNQPQHF
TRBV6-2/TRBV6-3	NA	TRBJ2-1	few	TGTGCCAGCAGTTATGGGGGGTCCGAGCAGTTCTTC	CASSYGGSEQFF
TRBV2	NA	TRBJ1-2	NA	TGTGCCAGCAGAGAACAGACTAACTATGGCTACACCTTC	CASREQTNYGYTF
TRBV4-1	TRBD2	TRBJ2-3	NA	TGCGCCAGCAGCCAAGAGTCCTTAGCGGGACCTAGCACAGATACGCAGTATTTT	CASSQESLAGPSTDTQYF
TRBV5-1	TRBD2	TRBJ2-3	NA	TGCGCCAGCAGCCCTGTAGCGGGTATCGCCGATACGCAGTATTTT	CASSPVAGIADTQYF
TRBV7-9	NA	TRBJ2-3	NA	TGTGCCAGCAGCTTCGGCGGGACCACAGATACGCAGTATTTT	CASSFGGTTDTQYF
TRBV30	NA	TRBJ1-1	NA	TGTGCCTGGAGTGTACTGATGGATAGTGAAGCTTTCTTT	CAWSVLMDSEAFF
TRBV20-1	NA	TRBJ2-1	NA	TGCAGTGCTAGAGATCCGGCCGGTCGTGAGCAGTTCTTC	CSARDPAGREQFF
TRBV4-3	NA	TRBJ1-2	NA	TGCGCCAGCAGCCAAGTGGGGGGTCAAGGGTTAGGTTATGGCTACACCTTC	CASSQVGGQGLGYGYTF
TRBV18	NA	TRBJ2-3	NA	TGTGCCAGCTCACCTAGCGGACAACGACCAGATACGCAGTATTTT	CASSPSGQRPDTQYF
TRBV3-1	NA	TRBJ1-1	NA	TGTGCCAGCAGCCTAAGAACTCGGCGGTACACTGAAGCTTTCTTT	CASSLRTRRYTEAFF
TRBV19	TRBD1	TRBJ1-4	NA	TGTGCCAGTAGTGCCCTTCCGGGACAGGGGGGTGAAAAACTGTTTTTT	CASSALPGQGGEKLFF
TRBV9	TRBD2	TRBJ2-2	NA	TGTGCCAGCAGCTCTCAGCCGGGACTAGCGACCGGGGAGCTGTTTTTT	CASSSQPGLATGELFF
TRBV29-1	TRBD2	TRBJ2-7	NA	TGCAGCCTCCCCTCGCCCTGGCGGGGGTCTTCCTACGAGCAGTACTTC	CSLPSPWRGSSYEQYF
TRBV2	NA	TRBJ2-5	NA	TGTGCCAGCAGTGAAGGGGAGACCCAGTACTTC	CASSEGETQYF
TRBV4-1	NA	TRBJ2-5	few	TGCGCCAGCAGCCGAGCGGAGGGGGCAGAGACCCAGTACTTC	CASSRAEGAETQYF
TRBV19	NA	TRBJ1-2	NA	TGTGCCAGTAGCATCCCAACCGAGAAAGGCTACACCTTC	CASSIPTEKGYTF
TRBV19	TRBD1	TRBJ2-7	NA	TGTGCCAGTAGTATTCGACAGGGCTACGAGCAGTACTTC	CASSIRQGYEQYF
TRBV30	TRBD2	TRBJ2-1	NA	TGTGCCTGGAGTTCAGCGGGAGGAACCTACAATGAGCAGTTCTTC	CAWSSAGGTYNEQFF
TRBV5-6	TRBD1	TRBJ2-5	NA	TGTGCCAGCAGCCGTTCGCCTCAGGGGGATTTTGAGACCCAGTACTTC	CASSRSPQGDFETQYF
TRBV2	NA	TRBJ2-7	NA	TGTGCCAGCAGTGAGTCGGGGGGCCCGCGGGTCGCCGAGCAGTACTTC	CASSESGGPRVAEQYF
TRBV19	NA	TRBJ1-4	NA	TGTGCCAGTAGTATGGCAGGGTCAACTAATGAAAAACTGTTTTTT	CASSMAGSTNEKLFF
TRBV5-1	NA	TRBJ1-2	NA	TGCGCCAGCAGCTTAGGGTGGCAGAACTATGGCTACACCTTC	CASSLGWQNYGYTF
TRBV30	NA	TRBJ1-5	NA	TGTGCCTGGAGTGTACTTCGGGGACGACAGCCCCAGCATTTT	CAWSVLRGRQPQHF
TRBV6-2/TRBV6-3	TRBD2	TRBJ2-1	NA	TGTGCCAGCACCGGCGTCCCAGCGGGAGGGCCCCATGAGCAGTTCTTC	CASTGVPAGGPHEQFF